The 15 T cell receptor beta chains in this list originate from one sample, sequenced in a study of T cell repertoires in cytomegalovirus infection. TCRdb used MiXCR to reprocess the reads, holding one entry per CDR3 protein. The repertoire has about 460,000 distinct CDR3 sequences, approximately 10% of them found once; the top ten carry about 9.4%. Sequencing used PBMCs. The receptors here all came from a human donor in good health (CMV status not recorded). Some clones in this sample may be carry-over from other donors' samples.

This clonotype was counted between two and nine times. The chain couples TRBV18 to TRBJ2-2; 13 positions match TRBD2. With V trimmed by 3 bases and J by 6 bases, 4 bases remained unmatched. The CDR3 is made up of 16 amino acids. Germline V CDR1 and CDR2: KGHSH, LQKENI. CDR3: CASSPGLAGEAGELFF. The CDR3 nucleotides read TGTGCCAGCTCACCTGGACTAGCGGGAGAGGCCGGGGAGCTGTTTTTT. The full variable domain, in which reference TRBV18 and TRBJ2-2 provide the parts outside the CDR3, is NAGVMQNPRHLVRRRGQEARLRCSPMKGHSHVYWYRQLPEEGLKFMVYLQKENIIDESGMPKERFSAEFPKEGPSILRIQQVVRGDSAAYFCASSPGLAGEAGELFFGEGSRLTVL.

This clonotype has ten or more counts. The chain carries TRBV4-2 and TRBJ2-7; 9 bases match TRBD2. V was clipped by 0 bases and J by 3 bases; unmatched bases: 9. CDR1 is LGHNA and CDR2 is YNFKEQ in the germline V gene. The CDR3 is made up of 17 amino acids. The CDR3 nucleotides read TGTGCCAGCAGCCAAGATTGGGGTAGCGGGAGACTCTACGAGCAGTACTTC. Residues: CASSQDWGSGRLYEQYF.

The chain uses TRBV3-1 and TRBJ1-3; unclear D gene. The germline V and J ends were trimmed by 0 bases and 3 bases, with 15 bases remaining between them. Germline V gene sequence: CDR1 LGHDT, CDR2 YNNKEL (reference sequence). The CDR3 loop spans 17 amino acids. The CDR3 nucleotides read TGTGCCAGCAGCCAAGACTTGAGGCATGCTGGTGGAAACACCATATATTTT. It encodes CASSQDLRHAGGNTIYF.

This clonotype was observed many times. This chain connects TRBV7-9 to TRBJ2-3, with 7 positions matching TRBD2. With 5 bases clipped from V and 3 bases from J, the junction kept 11 bases outside the gene matches. CDR1 is SEHNR, CDR2 FQNEAQ, per germline (reference sequence). The CDR3 runs to 16 residues. CDR3 in DNA: TGTGCCAGCAGCCCCAAACGGGGGGAGGGGACAGATACGCAGTATTTT. It codes for CASSPKRGEGTDTQYF.

This clonotype appeared many times. The V and J genes are TRBV6-5 and TRBJ2-7; D ambiguous. Trimming took off 2 bases at V and 0 bases at J, with 5 bases between the two ends. Germline V gives CDR1 MNHEY, CDR2 SVGAGI. The CDR3 has 13 residues. The DNA of the CDR3 is TGTGCCAGCAGTTACCCCCCCTCCTACGAGCAGTACTTC. Protein sequence: CASSYPPSYEQYF.

With regard to this clonotype: One base away lies a much larger clone, so this may be a sequencing read error. The chain joins TRBV20-1 to TRBJ2-1; unclear D gene. Germline loops: CDR1 DFQATT, CDR2 SNEGSKA (reference sequence). Trimming shortened V by 4 bases and J by 4 bases, and 17 bases separated the two germline ends. The CDR3 totals 15 residues. This CDR3 is CSATAKFEQYNEQFF. The CDR3 DNA sequence: TGCAGTGCTACCGCTAAGTTTGAACAGTACAATGAGCAGTTCTTC.

This chain connects TRBV7-9 to TRBJ1-1, with TRBD1 identical over 8 bases. The germline V gene encodes CDR1 SEHNR and CDR2 FQNEAQ (reference sequence). V shed 0 bases and J 1 base; nucleotides not matched to a gene: 4. The CDR3 covers 16 residues. CDR3 coding DNA: TGTGCCAGCAGCTTAGCCCCTGGACAGGGGAACACTGAAGCTTTCTTT. Its protein product is CASSLAPGQGNTEAFF.

This clonotype has a count of ten or more. J is TRBJ2-1 and V is TRBV9; D remains unclear. The CDR3 runs 15 residues. V was pared by 0 bases and J by 2 bases, with 9 bases between. CDR1 is SGDLS and CDR2 is YYNGEE in the germline V gene. The CDR3 DNA reads as TGTGCCAGCAGCGTAGAATCGATTACCTACAATGAGCAGTTCTTC. Encoded protein: CASSVESITYNEQFF.

The chain has TRBV10-3 and TRBJ1-1; D unclear. CDR3 length: 14 residues. Germline V gene lookup returns CDR1 ENHRY and CDR2 SYGVKD. Trimming took off 3 bases at V and 3 bases at J, with 11 bases between the two ends. The CDR3 loop reads CAISERVLDTEAFF. In DNA, the CDR3 is TGTGCCATCAGTGAAAGGGTTCTCGACACTGAAGCTTTCTTT.

The sample holds many counts of this clonotype. The genes are TRBV7-9 and TRBJ1-2, with D perhaps TRBD1 (6 bases). From germline, CDR1 is SEHNR and CDR2 FQNEAQ (reference sequence). This CDR3 comprises 14 residues. V shed 0 bases and J shed 8 bases, with 13 bases lying between them. For the CDR3, the DNA is TGTGCCAGCAGCTTAGCTGAAACAGGGAGCGGCTACACCTTC. Amino acid sequence: CASSLAETGSGYTF.

V gene TRBV3-1 combines with J gene TRBJ1-6; D is undetermined. From germline, CDR1 is LGHDT and CDR2 YNNKEL (reference sequence). V lost 0 bases, J lost 10 bases, and 16 bases lay in between. The CDR3 consists of 16 residues. In nucleotides, the CDR3 is TGTGCCAGCAGCCAAGAAGGAGCAGGAGGGCGGTCACCCCTCCACTTT. Protein product: CASSQEGAGGRSPLHF.

This chain joins TRBV20-1 and TRBJ2-1, with 7 bases identical to TRBD1. Unmatched junction bases numbered 12, after V lost 1 base and J lost 12 bases. Germline-derived CDR1 and CDR2 are DFQATT and SNEGSKA (reference sequence). The CDR3 totals 14 residues. The CDR3 nucleotides are TGCAGTGCTAGAGTGGGACAGCGCAATATCGGGCAGTTCTTC. It codes for CSARVGQRNIGQFF.

This clonotype was detected only a few times. The rearrangement joins TRBV13 to TRBJ1-2; tentative D call: TRBD1 (5 bases). Germline V gene data show CDR1 as PRHDT and CDR2 as FYEKMQ (reference sequence). CDR3 length equals 14 residues. Trimming pared 1 base from V and 6 bases from J, leaving 12 bases between. DNA for the CDR3: TGTGCCAGCAGCTTAGATGCGTGGGGGGATGGCTACACCTTC. Protein sequence: CASSLDAWGDGYTF.

This clonotype was recorded at least ten times. J is TRBJ1-2 and V is TRBV11-2, with 7 nucleotides matching TRBD1. This CDR3 has 12 amino acids. The trim removed 7 bases at V and 2 bases at J, leaving 1 base unmatched. From germline, CDR1 is SGHAT and CDR2 FQNNGV. DNA for the CDR3: TGTGCCAGCACGGGACAGAACTATGGCTACACCTTC. It translates to CASTGQNYGYTF.

The V gene is TRBV3-1, the J gene TRBJ2-1, with TRBD2 matching 9 bases. J lost 4 bases, V lost 4 bases, and 11 bases had no gene match. The CDR3 has 17 amino acids. Germline CDR1 LGHDT, CDR2 YNNKEL (reference sequence). CDR3 DNA: TGTGCCAGCAGCCCAGACCATAGCGGGAGATGGTACAATGAGCAGTTCTTC. This encodes CASSPDHSGRWYNEQFF.